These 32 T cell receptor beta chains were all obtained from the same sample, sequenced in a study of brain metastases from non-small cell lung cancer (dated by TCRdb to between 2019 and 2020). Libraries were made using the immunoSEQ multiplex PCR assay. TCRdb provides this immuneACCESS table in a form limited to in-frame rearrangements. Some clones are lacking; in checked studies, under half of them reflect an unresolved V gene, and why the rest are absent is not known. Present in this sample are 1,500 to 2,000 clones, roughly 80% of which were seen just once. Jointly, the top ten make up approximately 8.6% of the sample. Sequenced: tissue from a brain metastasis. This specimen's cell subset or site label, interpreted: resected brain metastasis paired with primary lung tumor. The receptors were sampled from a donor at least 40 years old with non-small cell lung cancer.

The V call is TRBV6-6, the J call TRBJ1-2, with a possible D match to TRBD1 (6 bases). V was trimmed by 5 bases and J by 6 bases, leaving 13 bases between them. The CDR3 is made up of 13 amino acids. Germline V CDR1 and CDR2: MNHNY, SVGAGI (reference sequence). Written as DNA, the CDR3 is TGTGCCAGCAGTCTCAGGGGTAGGAATGGCTACACCTTC. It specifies CASSLRGRNGYTF.

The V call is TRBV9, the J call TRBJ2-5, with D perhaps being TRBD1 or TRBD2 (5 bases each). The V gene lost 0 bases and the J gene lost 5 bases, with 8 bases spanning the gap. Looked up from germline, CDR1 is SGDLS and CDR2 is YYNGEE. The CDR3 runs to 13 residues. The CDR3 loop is CASSVGGVETQYF. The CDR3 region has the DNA TGTGCCAGCAGCGTAGGAGGGGTGGAGACCCAGTACTTC.

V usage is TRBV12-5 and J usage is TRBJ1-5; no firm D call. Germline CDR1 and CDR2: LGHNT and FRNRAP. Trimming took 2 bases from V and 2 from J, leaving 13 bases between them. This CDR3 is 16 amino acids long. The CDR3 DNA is TGTGCTAGTGGTTTGAGTTCGGGAATAGGCAATCAGCCCCAGCATTTT. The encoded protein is CASGLSSGIGNQPQHF.

CDR3 DNA: TGTGCCAGCAGTTACGATTCAGGAATCTACAATGAGCAGTTCTTC. Protein product: CASSYDSGIYNEQFF. This chain links TRBV6-2 or TRBV6-3 with TRBJ2-1; D gene uncertain. V was shortened by 2 bases and J by 3 bases, with 11 bases between the two germline ends. This CDR3 comprises 15 residues. CDR1 MNHEY and CDR2 SVGEGT come from the germline V gene.

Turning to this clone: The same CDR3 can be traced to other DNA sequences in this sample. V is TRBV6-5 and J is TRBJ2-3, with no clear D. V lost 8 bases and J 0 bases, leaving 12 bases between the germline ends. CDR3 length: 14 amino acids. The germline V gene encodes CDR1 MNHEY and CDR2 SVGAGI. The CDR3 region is CASSSIFSTDTQYF. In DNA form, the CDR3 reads TGTGCCAGCTCCTCTATTTTTAGCACAGATACGCAGTATTTT.

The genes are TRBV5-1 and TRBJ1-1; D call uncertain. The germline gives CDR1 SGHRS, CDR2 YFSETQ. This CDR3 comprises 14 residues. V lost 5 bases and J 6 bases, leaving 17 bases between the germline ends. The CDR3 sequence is CASRVGEAKAEAFF. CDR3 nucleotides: TGCGCCAGCAGGGTGGGAGAGGCTAAGGCTGAAGCTTTCTTT.

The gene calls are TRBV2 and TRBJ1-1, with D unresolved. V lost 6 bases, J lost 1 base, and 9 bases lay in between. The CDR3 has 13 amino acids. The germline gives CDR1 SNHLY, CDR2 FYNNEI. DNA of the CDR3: TGTGCCAGCAGAGCGGACTCGAACACTGAAGCTTTCTTT. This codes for CASRADSNTEAFF.

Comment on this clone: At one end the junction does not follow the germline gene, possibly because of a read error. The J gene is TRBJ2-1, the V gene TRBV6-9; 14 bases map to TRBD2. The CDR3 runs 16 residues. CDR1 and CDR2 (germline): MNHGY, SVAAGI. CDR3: CASSYTGLAGGNEQFF. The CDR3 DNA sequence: TGTGCCAGCAGTTATACCGGACTAGCGGGGGGCAATGAGCAATTCTTC.

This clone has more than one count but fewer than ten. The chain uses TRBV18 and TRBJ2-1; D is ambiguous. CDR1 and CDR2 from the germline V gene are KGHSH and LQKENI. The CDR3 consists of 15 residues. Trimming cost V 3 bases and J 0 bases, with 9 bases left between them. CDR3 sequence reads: CASSPDFSSYNEQFF. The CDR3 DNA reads TGTGCCAGCTCACCCGACTTTAGCTCCTACAATGAGCAGTTCTTC. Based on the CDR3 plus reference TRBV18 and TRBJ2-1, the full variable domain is NAGVMQNPRHLVRRRGQEARLRCSPMKGHSHVYWYRQLPEEGLKFMVYLQKENIIDESGMPKERFSAEFPKEGPSILRIQQVVRGDSAAYFCASSPDFSSYNEQFFGPGTRLTVL.

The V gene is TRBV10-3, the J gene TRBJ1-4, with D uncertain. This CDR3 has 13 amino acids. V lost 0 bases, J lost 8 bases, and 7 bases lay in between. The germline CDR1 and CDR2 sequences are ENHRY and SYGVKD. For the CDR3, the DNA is TGTGCCATCAGTGAGTCGACCAAAGAAAAACTGTTTTTT. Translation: CAISESTKEKLFF.

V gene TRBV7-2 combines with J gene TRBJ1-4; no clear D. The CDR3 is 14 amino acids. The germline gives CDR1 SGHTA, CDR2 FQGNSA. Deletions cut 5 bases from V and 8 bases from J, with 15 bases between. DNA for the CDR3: TGTGCCAGCAGCCCCCTGAGAGGGAACGAAAAACTGTTTTTT. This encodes CASSPLRGNEKLFF.

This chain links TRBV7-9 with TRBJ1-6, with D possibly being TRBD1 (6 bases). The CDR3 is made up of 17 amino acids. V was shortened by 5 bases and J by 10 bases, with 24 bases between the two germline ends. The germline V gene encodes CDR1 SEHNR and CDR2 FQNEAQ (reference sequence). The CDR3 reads CASSLRANRDTGSPLHF. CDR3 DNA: TGTGCCAGCAGCCTCAGAGCAAACCGGGACACGGGATCACCCCTCCACTTT.

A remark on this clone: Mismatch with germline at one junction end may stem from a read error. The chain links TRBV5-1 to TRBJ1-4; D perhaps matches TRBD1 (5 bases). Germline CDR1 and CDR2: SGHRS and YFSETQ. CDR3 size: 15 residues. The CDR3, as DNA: TGCGCCAGCAGGTTGGGGGGGATCACCTATGAAAAACTGTTTTTT. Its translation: CASRLGGITYEKLFF.

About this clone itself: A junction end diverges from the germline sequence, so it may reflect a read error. The CDR3 loop is CTWILRNTIYF. The CDR3 DNA is TGTACCTGGATATTGCGAAACACCATATATTTT. The chain links TRBV30 to TRBJ1-3; D gene unclear. Germline CDR1 reads GTSNPN; CDR2 reads SVGIG (reference sequence). This CDR3 has 11 residues.

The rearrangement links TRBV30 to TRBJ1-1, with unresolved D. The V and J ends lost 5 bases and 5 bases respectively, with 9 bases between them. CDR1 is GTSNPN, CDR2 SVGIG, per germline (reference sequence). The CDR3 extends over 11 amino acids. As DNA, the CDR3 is TGTGCCTGGGCCGATCGAACTGAAGCTTTCTTT. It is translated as CAWADRTEAFF.

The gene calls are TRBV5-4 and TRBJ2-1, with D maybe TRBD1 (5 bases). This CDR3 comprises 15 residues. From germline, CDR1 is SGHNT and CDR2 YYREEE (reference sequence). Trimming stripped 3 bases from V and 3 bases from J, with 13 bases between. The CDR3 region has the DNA TGTGCCAGCAGCTCGACTCAGGGCTTCTACAATGAGCAGTTCTTC. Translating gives CASSSTQGFYNEQFF.

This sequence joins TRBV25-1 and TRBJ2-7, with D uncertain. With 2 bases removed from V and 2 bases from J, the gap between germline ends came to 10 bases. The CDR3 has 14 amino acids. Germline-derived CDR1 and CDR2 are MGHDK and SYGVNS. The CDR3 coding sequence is TGTGCCAGCAGTGAAAGCTCTCCAGCCTACGAGCAGTACTTC. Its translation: CASSESSPAYEQYF.

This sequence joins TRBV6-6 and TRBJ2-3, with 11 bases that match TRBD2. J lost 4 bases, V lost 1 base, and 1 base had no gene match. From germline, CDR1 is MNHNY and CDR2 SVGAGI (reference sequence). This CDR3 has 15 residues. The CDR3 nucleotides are TGTGCCAGCAGTTACTTTAGCGGGGGGGCAGATACGCAGTATTTT. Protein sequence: CASSYFSGGADTQYF.

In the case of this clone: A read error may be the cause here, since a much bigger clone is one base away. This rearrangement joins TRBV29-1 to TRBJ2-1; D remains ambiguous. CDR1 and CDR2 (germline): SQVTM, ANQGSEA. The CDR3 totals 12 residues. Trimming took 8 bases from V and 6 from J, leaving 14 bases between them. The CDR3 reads CSIPVMGNEQFF. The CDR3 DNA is TGCAGCATTCCAGTTATGGGCAATGAGCAGTTCTTC.

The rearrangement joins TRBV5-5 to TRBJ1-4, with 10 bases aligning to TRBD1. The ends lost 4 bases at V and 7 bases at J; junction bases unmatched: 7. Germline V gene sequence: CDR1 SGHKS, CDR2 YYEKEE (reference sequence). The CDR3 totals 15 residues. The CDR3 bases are TGTGCCAGCAGCGCGGAGGGACAGGGGTTTGAAAAACTGTTTTTT. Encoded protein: CASSAEGQGFEKLFF. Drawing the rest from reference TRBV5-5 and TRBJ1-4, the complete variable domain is DAGVTQSPTHLIKTRGQQVTLRCSPISGHKSVSWYQQVLGQGPQFIFQYYEKEERGRGNFPDRFSARQFPNYSSELNVNALLLGDSALYLCASSAEGQGFEKLFFGSGTQLSVL.

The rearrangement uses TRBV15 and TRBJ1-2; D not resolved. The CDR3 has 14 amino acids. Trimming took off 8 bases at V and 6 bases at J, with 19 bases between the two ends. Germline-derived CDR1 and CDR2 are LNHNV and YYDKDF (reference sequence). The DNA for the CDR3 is TGTGCCACCCGAAGGAGATGGTGGAGGAATGGCTACACCTTC. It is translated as CATRRRWWRNGYTF.

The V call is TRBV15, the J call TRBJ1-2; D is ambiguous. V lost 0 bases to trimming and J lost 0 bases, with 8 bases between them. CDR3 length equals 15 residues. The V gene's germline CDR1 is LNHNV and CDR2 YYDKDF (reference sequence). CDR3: CATSRDVRTNYGYTF. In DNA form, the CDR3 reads TGTGCCACCAGCAGAGATGTGAGAACTAACTATGGCTACACCTTC.

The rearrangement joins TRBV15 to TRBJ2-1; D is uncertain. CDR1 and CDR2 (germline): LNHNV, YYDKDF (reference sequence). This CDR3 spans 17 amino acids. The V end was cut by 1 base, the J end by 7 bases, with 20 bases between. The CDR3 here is CATSRGGRVLTRNEQFF. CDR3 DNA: TGTGCCACCAGCAGAGGGGGTAGGGTGCTTACTCGTAATGAGCAGTTCTTC. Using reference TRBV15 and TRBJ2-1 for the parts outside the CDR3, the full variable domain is DAMVIQNPRYQVTQFGKPVTLSCSQTLNHNVMYWYQQKSSQAPKLLFHYYDKDFNNEADTPDNFQSRRPNTSFCFLDIRSPGLGDTAMYLCATSRGGRVLTRNEQFFGPGTRLTVL.

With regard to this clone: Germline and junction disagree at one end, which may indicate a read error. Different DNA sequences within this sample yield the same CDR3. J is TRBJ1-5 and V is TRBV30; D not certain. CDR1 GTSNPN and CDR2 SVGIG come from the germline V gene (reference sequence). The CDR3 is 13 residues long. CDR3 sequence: CAWSPQANQPQHF. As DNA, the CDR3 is TGTGCCTGGAGTCCCCAGGCCAATCAGCCTCAGCATTTT.

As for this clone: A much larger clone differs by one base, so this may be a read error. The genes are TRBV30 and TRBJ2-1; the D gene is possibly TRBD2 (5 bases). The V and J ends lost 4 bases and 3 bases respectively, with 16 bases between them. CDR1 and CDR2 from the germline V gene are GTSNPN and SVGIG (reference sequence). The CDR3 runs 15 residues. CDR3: CAWTGLTSFYNEQFF. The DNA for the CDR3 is TGTGCCTGGACTGGACTCACGAGCTTCTACAATGAGCAGTTCTTC.

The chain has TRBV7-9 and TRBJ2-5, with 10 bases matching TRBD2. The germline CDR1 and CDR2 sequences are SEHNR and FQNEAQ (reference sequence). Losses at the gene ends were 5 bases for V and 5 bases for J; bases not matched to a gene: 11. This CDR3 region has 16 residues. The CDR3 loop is CASSLLSSGGKETQYF. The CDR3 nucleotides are TGTGCCAGCAGCCTGCTGAGTAGCGGGGGGAAGGAGACCCAGTACTTC. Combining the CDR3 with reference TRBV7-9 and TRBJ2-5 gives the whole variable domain DTGVSQNPRHKITKRGQNVTFRCDPISEHNRLYWYRQTLGQGPEFLTYFQNEAQLEKSRLLSDRFSAERPKGSFSTLEIQRTEQGDSAMYLCASSLLSSGGKETQYFGPGTRLLVL.

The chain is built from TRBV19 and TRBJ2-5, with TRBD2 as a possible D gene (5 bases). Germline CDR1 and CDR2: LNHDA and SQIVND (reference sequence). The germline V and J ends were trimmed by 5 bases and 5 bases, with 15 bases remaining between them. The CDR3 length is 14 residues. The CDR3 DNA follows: TGTGCCAGTAGTCAGCGGCCGGTGGGGGAGACCCAGTACTTC. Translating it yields CASSQRPVGETQYF.

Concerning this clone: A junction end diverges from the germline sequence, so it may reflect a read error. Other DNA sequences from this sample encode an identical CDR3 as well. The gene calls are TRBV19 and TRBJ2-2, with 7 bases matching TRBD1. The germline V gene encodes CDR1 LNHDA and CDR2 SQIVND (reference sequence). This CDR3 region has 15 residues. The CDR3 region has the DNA TGTGCCAGTAGTATAGGGCAGGGGGTCTCTGGGGAGTTGTTTTTT. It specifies CASSIGQGVSGELFF.

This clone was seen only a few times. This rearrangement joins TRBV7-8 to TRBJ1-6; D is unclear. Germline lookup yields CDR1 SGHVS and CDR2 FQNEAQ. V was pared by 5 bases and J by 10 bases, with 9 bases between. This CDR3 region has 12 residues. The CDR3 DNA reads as TGTGCCAGCAGCCACATGGAATCACCCCTCCACTTT. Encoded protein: CASSHMESPLHF.

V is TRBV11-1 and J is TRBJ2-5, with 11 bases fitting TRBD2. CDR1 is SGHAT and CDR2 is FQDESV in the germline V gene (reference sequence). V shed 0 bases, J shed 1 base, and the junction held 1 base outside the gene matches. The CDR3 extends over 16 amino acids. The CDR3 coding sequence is TGTGCCAGCAGCTTAGCAACTAGCGGGGGCCAAGAGACCCAGTACTTC. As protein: CASSLATSGGQETQYF. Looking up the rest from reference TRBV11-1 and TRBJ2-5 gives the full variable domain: EAEVAQSPRYKITEKSQAVAFWCDPISGHATLYWYRQILGQGPELLVQFQDESVVDDSQLPKDRFSAERLKGVDSTLKIQPAELGDSAMYLCASSLATSGGQETQYFGPGTRLLVL.

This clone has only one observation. Written as DNA, the CDR3 is TGTGCCAGCAGTTACGTGGCAGGGTCCATCGGCTACACCTTC. Its protein product is CASSYVAGSIGYTF. This chain links TRBV6-5 with TRBJ1-2; D perhaps matches TRBD1 (5 bases). The CDR3 contains 14 residues. V was shortened by 2 bases and J by 8 bases, with 15 bases between the two germline ends. The germline V gene encodes CDR1 MNHEY and CDR2 SVGAGI.

CDR3 nucleotide sequence: TGTGCCAGCAGCCGACTCCTAGAAACAGATACGCAGTATTTT. Translation gives CASSRLLETDTQYF. The chain is built from TRBV14 and TRBJ2-3; D unclear. V was trimmed by 4 bases and J by 3 bases, leaving 11 bases between them. Germline-derived CDR1 and CDR2 are SGHDN and FVKESK. The length of the CDR3 is 14 residues.